A single sample gave rise to the 30 T cell receptor beta chains below, sequenced in a study of T cells expressing NK-cell markers. Following a re-call of the 5' RACE reads, TCRdb has one entry per CDR3 protein and lacks DNA. The sample table includes about 260,000 distinct CDR3 sequences. Sequenced material: blood T cells: a sorted CD56 or NKG2C T cell subset, CD4+ or CD8+ T cells, or bulk PBMC T cells (not recorded which). All receptors come from a woman aged 18 to 75 in good health.

This chain links TRBV5-1 with TRBJ2-7; the TRBD1 assignment by TCRdb is unverifiable without DNA. Germline V gene lookup returns CDR1 SGHRS and CDR2 YFSETQ. This CDR3 spans 14 amino acids. This chain's CDR3 is CASSLGDILNEQYF.

The V and J genes are TRBV20-1 and TRBJ2-7; the D call from TCRdb, TRBD1, cannot be confirmed without DNA. Germline V gene sequence: CDR1 DFQATT, CDR2 SNEGSKA (reference sequence). This CDR3 is built from 14 residues. The CDR3 protein is CSAPKPPSSYEQYF.

The chain carries TRBV30 and TRBJ2-1. The CDR3 runs to 12 residues. CDR1 and CDR2 (germline): GTSNPN, SVGIG (reference sequence). The CDR3 loop is CAFISSYNEQFF.

The chain carries TRBV6-5 and TRBJ2-6; TCRdb calls TRBD1, which cannot be checked without DNA. Germline CDR1 reads MNHEY; CDR2 reads SVGAGI. The CDR3 extends over 16 amino acids. This chain's CDR3 is CASSYRAGSGANVLTF.

V usage is TRBV7-8 and J usage is TRBJ1-2; absent DNA, TCRdb's TRBD1 call cannot be checked. The germline CDR1 and CDR2 sequences are SGHVS and FQNEAQ. This CDR3 contains 15 residues. The CDR3: CASSNRQGRNYGYTF.

The chain has TRBV30 and TRBJ2-3; the D call of TRBD1 rests on TCRdb alone, since no DNA is present to check it. This CDR3 has 15 amino acids. The V gene's germline CDR1 is GTSNPN and CDR2 SVGIG (reference sequence). CDR3: CALILWTASTDTQYF.

The chain is built from TRBV12-3 or TRBV12-4 and TRBJ2-5; TCRdb proposes TRBD1, but this gene call is untestable without DNA. There are 16 residues in the CDR3. CDR3: CASSLKGTEGQETQYF.

The gene calls are TRBV7-9 and TRBJ2-7; TCRdb designates TRBD1, a call that cannot be tested without DNA. The CDR3 covers 16 residues. Per the germline V gene, CDR1 is SEHNR and CDR2 is FQNEAQ (reference sequence). This CDR3 reads CASSLALSGGFSEQYF. The full variable domain, with the rest looked up from reference TRBV7-9 and TRBJ2-7, is DTGVSQNPRHKITKRGQNVTFRCDPISEHNRLYWYRQTLGQGPEFLTYFQNEAQLEKSRLLSDRFSAERPKGSFSTLEIQRTEQGDSAMYLCASSLALSGGFSEQYFGPGTRLTVT.

This chain uses TRBV5-1 with TRBJ2-2; TCRdb gives TRBD2 as the D gene, but with no DNA this cannot be confirmed. This CDR3 is 16 amino acids long. Germline V gene lookup returns CDR1 SGHRS and CDR2 YFSETQ. The CDR3 protein is CASSAAVGPNTGELFF. Combining the CDR3 with reference TRBV5-1 and TRBJ2-2 gives the whole variable domain KAGVTQTPRYLIKTRGQQVTLSCSPISGHRSVSWYQQTPGQGLQFLFEYFSETQRNKGNFPGRFSGRQFSNSRSEMNVSTLELGDSALYLCASSAAVGPNTGELFFGEGSRLTVL.

This chain connects TRBV6-1 to TRBJ1-2. This CDR3 has 14 amino acids. Germline CDR1 is MNHNS and CDR2 is SASEGT. The CDR3 is CASSVSAKFYGYTF.

V is TRBV6-5 and J is TRBJ2-5. This CDR3 spans 13 amino acids. Germline CDR1 and CDR2: MNHEY and SVGAGI. The CDR3 loop reads CASSYSWKETQYF.

The chain carries TRBV11-2 and TRBJ2-3; checking the TCRdb D call of TRBD2 is not possible without DNA. The germline V gene encodes CDR1 SGHAT and CDR2 FQNNGV. This CDR3 has 16 amino acids. The CDR3 region is CASSPQLAGVVSTQYF.

CDR3 protein: CSARDGGSQETQYF. This chain uses TRBV20-1 with TRBJ2-5; the TRBD1 assignment by TCRdb is unverifiable without DNA. The CDR3 totals 14 residues. The germline V gene has CDR1 DFQATT and CDR2 SNEGSKA (reference sequence).

The rearrangement links TRBV18 to TRBJ2-7. The CDR3 runs 13 residues. Germline CDR1 reads KGHSH; CDR2 reads LQKENI. The CDR3 here is CASKGNKSYEQYF.

V gene TRBV12-3 or TRBV12-4 combines with J gene TRBJ2-2; TCRdb reports TRBD2, a call that lacks DNA to check it against. The CDR3 has 21 residues. The CDR3 loop reads CASSLGPLLAGGPRNTGELFF.

The chain employs TRBV11-2 and TRBJ1-1; TCRdb reports TRBD1, a call that lacks DNA to check it against. The CDR3 has 12 residues. Germline assignment: CDR1 SGHAT and CDR2 FQNNGV. The chain's CDR3 is CASTPLRGEAFF. Variable domain in full (rest from reference TRBV11-2 and TRBJ1-1): EAGVAQSPRYKIIEKRQSVAFWCNPISGHATLYWYQQILGQGPKLLIQFQNNGVVDDSQLPKDRFSAERLKGVDSTLKIQPAKLEDSAVYLCASTPLRGEAFFGQGTRLTVV.

This chain links TRBV20-1 with TRBJ1-2; TCRdb's D call of TRBD1 is untestable without DNA. CDR1 is DFQATT and CDR2 is SNEGSKA in the germline V gene (reference sequence). CDR3 length: 14 residues. The chain's CDR3 is CSAPTKTGLGGYTF.

The gene calls are TRBV12-3 or TRBV12-4 and TRBJ1-1. This CDR3 comprises 15 residues. The CDR3 is CASSFGGPANTEAFF.

The CDR3 protein is CSAYSPSGSSYEQYF. The J gene is TRBJ2-7, the V gene TRBV20-1; TCRdb indicates TRBD2, and absent DNA this call remains unverified. The CDR3 totals 15 residues. Germline V gene data show CDR1 as DFQATT and CDR2 as SNEGSKA (reference sequence).

The chain is built from TRBV7-2 and TRBJ1-5. Looked up from germline, CDR1 is SGHTA and CDR2 is FQGNSA. CDR3 length equals 15 residues. The chain's CDR3 is CASSPSESGSQPQHF. Drawing the rest from reference TRBV7-2 and TRBJ1-5, the complete variable domain is GAGVSQSPSNKVTEKGKDVELRCDPISGHTALYWYRQSLGQGLEFLIYFQGNSAPDKSGLPSDRFSAERTGGSVSTLTIQRTQQEDSAVYLCASSPSESGSQPQHFGDGTRLSIL.

This chain joins TRBV3-1 and TRBJ1-4. Per germline, CDR1 LGHDT and CDR2 YNNKEL (reference sequence). The CDR3 is 13 amino acids. The CDR3 sequence: CASSQGNVEKLFF.

The chain uses TRBV7-2 and TRBJ2-6. The CDR3 is 14 residues long. CDR1 is SGHTA and CDR2 is FQGNSA in the germline V gene. Here the CDR3 reads CASRPNSGANVLTF.

V gene TRBV7-8 combines with J gene TRBJ1-1; the TCRdb call, TRBD1, lacks DNA for checking. The CDR3 is made up of 15 amino acids. Looked up from germline, CDR1 is SGHVS and CDR2 is FQNEAQ. The CDR3: CASSFPTRANTEAFF.

The chain combines TRBV10-3 with TRBJ1-1. CDR1 ENHRY and CDR2 SYGVKD come from the germline V gene. CDR3 size: 12 residues. The CDR3 sequence: CAITGGDTEAFF.

This chain joins TRBV11-2 and TRBJ2-1; TCRdb's D call, TRBD2, is unchecked because there is no DNA. Germline CDR1 and CDR2: SGHAT and FQNNGV. The CDR3 has 18 residues. The CDR3 protein is CASSWARWGTSGTNEQFF.

The chain combines TRBV12-3 or TRBV12-4 with TRBJ2-1; lacking DNA, the TRBD2 call made by TCRdb goes unchecked. This CDR3 contains 16 residues. The CDR3 region is CASSRWVAGGDNEQFF.

The chain uses TRBV12-3 or TRBV12-4 and TRBJ2-5; as DNA is missing, the TRBD2 call by TCRdb cannot be tested. The CDR3 has 16 residues. The CDR3 reads CASNPGGASGSVTQYF.

J is TRBJ2-5 and V is TRBV20-1; TCRdb designates TRBD1, a call that cannot be tested without DNA. Germline-derived CDR1 and CDR2 are DFQATT and SNEGSKA (reference sequence). The CDR3 runs to 14 residues. The CDR3 here is CSAPRQTVRETQYF.

The V and J genes are TRBV20-1 and TRBJ1-4; TCRdb proposes TRBD1, but this gene call is untestable without DNA. The CDR3 is made up of 13 amino acids. In germline, CDR1 is DFQATT, CDR2 SNEGSKA (reference sequence). The CDR3 spells CSAIRQNNEKLFF.

J is TRBJ2-7 and V is TRBV21-1; the D call from TCRdb, TRBD1, cannot be confirmed without DNA. TRBV21-1 is a pseudogene locus. The length of the CDR3 is 14 residues. Here the CDR3 reads CASMKGRTTYEQYF.